The rows below give T cell receptor beta chains drawn from one sample of a study of blood T cell repertoires in COVID-19. TCRdb keeps only in-frame clones here, not all; method: immunoSEQ multiplex PCR. Of about 180,000 clones detected, roughly 81% appear once; the ten largest clones hold roughly 10%. Specimen: peripheral blood. The source of these receptors is a woman aged 80 or over with COVID-19, enrolled during active disease. Each CDR3 is given with its conserved first and last residue. The order of the fields is V gene, clone size, D gene, J gene, CDR3 protein, CDR3 DNA. The D gene is left open where the match is weak. A clone size is listed for some rows: how often the clone was seen (once, few, many), or a class if it is expanded.

V gene: TRBV4-2
clone size: -
D gene: TRBD2
J gene: TRBJ2-3
CDR3 protein: CASSQDPSAGGADTQYF
CDR3 DNA: TGTGCCAGCAGCCAAGATCCCTCGGCGGGGGGGGCAGATACGCAGTATTTT

V gene: TRBV19
clone size: few
D gene: TRBD1
J gene: TRBJ1-3
CDR3 protein: CASSKGTGRSGNTIYF
CDR3 DNA: TGTGCCAGTAGTAAAGGGACAGGCCGCTCTGGAAACACCATATATTTT

V gene: TRBV30
clone size: few
D gene: TRBD1
J gene: TRBJ2-3
CDR3 protein: CAWRVRGLGTDTQYF
CDR3 DNA: TGTGCCTGGAGAGTTAGGGGGCTCGGCACAGATACGCAGTATTTT

V gene: TRBV5-1
clone size: once
D gene: TRBD2
J gene: TRBJ2-1
CDR3 protein: CASQLAGGQFYNEQFF
CDR3 DNA: TGCGCCAGCCAACTAGCGGGGGGGCAATTCTACAATGAGCAGTTCTTC

V gene: TRBV19
clone size: -
D gene: TRBD2
J gene: TRBJ2-1
CDR3 protein: CASSIGGLAPYNEQFF
CDR3 DNA: TGTGCCAGTAGTATAGGGGGACTAGCGCCGTACAATGAGCAGTTCTTC

V gene: TRBV2
clone size: few
D gene: TRBD1
J gene: TRBJ1-2
CDR3 protein: CASKTGDNYGYTF
CDR3 DNA: TGTGCCAGCAAGACAGGGGATAACTATGGCTACACCTTC

V gene: TRBV4-1
clone size: -
D gene: TRBD2
J gene: TRBJ2-7
CDR3 protein: CASSRVAGDYEQYF
CDR3 DNA: TGCGCCAGCAGCCGAGTAGCGGGAGATTACGAGCAGTACTTC

V gene: TRBV28
clone size: medium-sized
D gene: -
J gene: TRBJ1-4
CDR3 protein: CASSFWAHSPLFF
CDR3 DNA: TGTGCCAGCAGTTTTTGGGCCCACAGTCCACTGTTTTTT

V gene: TRBV19
clone size: -
D gene: TRBD2
J gene: TRBJ2-2
CDR3 protein: CASNLPGLAGVGTGELFF
CDR3 DNA: TGTGCCAGTAATCTCCCGGGACTAGCGGGAGTAGGGACCGGGGAGCTGTTTTTT

V gene: TRBV27
clone size: -
D gene: -
J gene: TRBJ2-1
CDR3 protein: CASSRQGLVLGNEQFF
CDR3 DNA: TGTGCCAGCAGTAGGCAGGGTCTAGTCCTAGGGAATGAGCAGTTCTTC

V gene: TRBV12-3/TRBV12-4
clone size: -
D gene: TRBD1
J gene: TRBJ1-1
CDR3 protein: CASRPDRAEAFF
CDR3 DNA: TGTGCCAGCAGACCCGACAGGGCAGAGGCTTTCTTT

V gene: TRBV6-6
clone size: -
D gene: -
J gene: TRBJ2-2
CDR3 protein: CASSPRGTGELFF
CDR3 DNA: TGTGCCAGCAGTCCTCGAGGGACCGGGGAGCTGTTTTTT

V gene: TRBV10-3
clone size: once
D gene: TRBD1
J gene: TRBJ1-6
CDR3 protein: CAISGDRGNSPLHF
CDR3 DNA: TGTGCCATCAGTGGGGACAGGGGGAATTCACCCCTCCACTTT

V gene: TRBV6-2/TRBV6-3
clone size: -
D gene: TRBD2
J gene: TRBJ2-1
CDR3 protein: CASSYGAGGDEQFF
CDR3 DNA: TGTGCCAGCAGTTACGGCGCGGGGGGTGATGAGCAGTTCTTC

V gene: TRBV2
clone size: -
D gene: -
J gene: TRBJ1-5
CDR3 protein: CASSEAAVTQPQHF
CDR3 DNA: TGTGCCAGCAGTGAAGCCGCGGTGACTCAGCCCCAGCATTTT

V gene: TRBV29-1
clone size: -
D gene: -
J gene: TRBJ2-7
CDR3 protein: CSHKGGRTYF
CDR3 DNA: TGCAGCCACAAAGGAGGGCGGACTTACTTC

V gene: TRBV6-5
clone size: -
D gene: -
J gene: TRBJ1-2
CDR3 protein: CASVPLYGYTF
CDR3 DNA: TGTGCCAGCGTCCCACTTTATGGCTACACCTTC

V gene: TRBV6-5
clone size: -
D gene: TRBD2
J gene: TRBJ2-3
CDR3 protein: CASSQTSGKADTQYF
CDR3 DNA: TGTGCCAGCAGTCAGACTAGCGGGAAAGCAGATACGCAGTATTTT

V gene: TRBV28
clone size: -
D gene: TRBD2
J gene: TRBJ2-7
CDR3 protein: CASRPPGLAFYEQYF
CDR3 DNA: TGTGCCAGCAGACCTCCGGGACTAGCGTTCTACGAGCAGTACTTC

V gene: TRBV6-2/TRBV6-3
clone size: -
D gene: -
J gene: TRBJ2-7
CDR3 protein: CASSWTVTYEQYF
CDR3 DNA: TGTGCCAGCAGTTGGACAGTGACCTACGAGCAGTACTTC

V gene: TRBV5-1
clone size: few
D gene: -
J gene: TRBJ2-1
CDR3 protein: CASSLAGSSYNEQFF
CDR3 DNA: TGCGCCAGCAGCTTGGCCGGGAGCTCCTACAATGAGCAGTTCTTC

V gene: TRBV7-2
clone size: -
D gene: TRBD1
J gene: TRBJ2-2
CDR3 protein: CASSTNRGTGELFF
CDR3 DNA: TGTGCCAGCAGCACCAACAGGGGGACCGGGGAGCTGTTTTTT

V gene: TRBV6-2/TRBV6-3
clone size: -
D gene: -
J gene: TRBJ2-1
CDR3 protein: CASSLQQPPYNEQFF
CDR3 DNA: TGTGCCAGCAGTTTACAACAGCCTCCCTACAATGAGCAGTTCTTC

V gene: TRBV5-4
clone size: few
D gene: -
J gene: TRBJ1-2
CDR3 protein: CASSNRDTTHYGYTF
CDR3 DNA: TGTGCCAGCAGCAACCGGGACACCACTCATTATGGCTACACCTTC

V gene: TRBV7-2
clone size: -
D gene: -
J gene: TRBJ2-2
CDR3 protein: CASSLGGANTGELFF
CDR3 DNA: TGTGCCAGCAGCTTAGGCGGAGCTAACACCGGGGAGCTGTTTTTT

V gene: TRBV6-2/TRBV6-3
clone size: -
D gene: -
J gene: TRBJ2-5
CDR3 protein: CASSRGYQETQYF
CDR3 DNA: TGTGCCAGCAGTAGGGGTTACCAAGAGACCCAGTACTTC

V gene: TRBV6-2/TRBV6-3
clone size: -
D gene: TRBD1
J gene: TRBJ1-1
CDR3 protein: CASSGTGGEAFF
CDR3 DNA: TGTGCCAGCAGCGGGACAGGGGGTGAAGCTTTCTTT

V gene: TRBV5-4
clone size: -
D gene: TRBD2
J gene: TRBJ2-3
CDR3 protein: CASSLELTSGSRNTQYF
CDR3 DNA: TGTGCCAGCAGCTTGGAGCTTACTAGCGGGAGCAGGAATACGCAGTATTTT

V gene: TRBV2
clone size: -
D gene: TRBD1
J gene: TRBJ1-1
CDR3 protein: CASSEALLLDRASNTEAFF
CDR3 DNA: TGTGCCAGCAGTGAAGCGCTTCTACTCGACAGGGCGTCGAACACTGAAGCTTTCTTT

V gene: TRBV25-1
clone size: once
D gene: -
J gene: TRBJ2-1
CDR3 protein: CASSQAGRNEQFF
CDR3 DNA: TGTGCCAGCAGTCAGGCAGGGCGGAATGAGCAGTTCTTC